Included here is one T cell receptor beta chain sequence, with context. What antigen it recognizes has not been identified. No much larger clone is present one base from it, and per-base qualities are unavailable. The data originate from a study of T cells in Graves' hyperthyroidism and ophthalmopathy (dated 2019 in TCRdb). Broadly, across the study: Peripheral blood samples were taken at the time of initial diagnosis, prior to any treatment. TCR V-J signatures able to tell the groups apart were searched for in a discovery cohort of 95 to 100 patients, of whom about 40 had Graves' ophthalmopathy and under 65 had stable Graves' hyperthyroidism. An independent validation cohort of 18 to 20 hyperthyroidism patients and 15 or so patients who later progressed to ophthalmopathy tested prospective prediction of ophthalmopathy. The 100 or so discovery patients were randomly split 7:3 into training and test sets. In addition, the study compared T-cell repertoires in thyroid tissue and in blood from roughly 6 Graves' hyperthyroidism patients. After sampling, hyperthyroidism patients received methimazole starting at 30 mg daily, and ophthalmopathy patients received high-dose intravenous methylprednisolone. The paper reports TCR Vbeta CDR3 sequencing of approximately 140 peripheral blood samples: fewer than 50 ophthalmopathy, about 75 hyperthyroidism and some 17 progressor patients.

The TCR beta CDR3 regions were amplified from RNA transcripts. For the first round of RT-PCR on the TCR CDR3, the HTBI primer set was used together with the Qiagen OneStep RT-PCR kit. The libraries were constructed in a second round of multiplex PCR and then size-selected and purified. Libraries were sequenced paired-end with 100 bp reads on an Illumina HiSeq2000. The source study handled its data this way. SOAPnuke was used to process the raw data, removing reads that contained adapters or uncalled bases, had a mean Phred below 15, or lacked an exact match to the constant primer or identifier. High-quality paired reads were merged using COPE v1.2.5, and each unique nucleotide sequence was defined as a clonotype. MiTCR v1.1 was used to align the clonotypes against IMGT TRBV, TRBD and TRBJ reference segments. Analysis was restricted to V-J combinations with a frequency above 0.0001, which covered about 99% of repertoires. A TCS score was defined as the ratio between F50 (clonal expansion) and ExV (chaos), using BLOSUM62-based TCRdist between CDR3 peptides within each V-J. Welch's t-statistics and random forest reduced roughly 540 V-J features to roughly 13, which were used in a naive Bayes classifier (R e1071). TCRdb reran the public reads through fastp at Q25 and MiXCR, keeping productive beta chains. Duplicate CDR3 protein sequences are folded into a single record with the most common DNA and genes. Here the V and J calls rest on TCRdb's processing, not on the authors' analysis. The table for this sample lists around 340,000 distinct CDR3 sequences; 14% of them were counted only once. The ten biggest clones cover approximately 23% of the sample.

Study-wide findings and limitations: Sample size was not statistically predetermined, and investigators were not blinded to group allocation. A 13 V-J signature model separated ophthalmopathy from stable hyperthyroidism, with 87.88% sensitivity and roughly 82% specificity in cross-validation and 80%/75% in testing. Most expanded thyroid clonotypes (frequency above 0.001) were also detected in blood, a finding suggesting that blood repertoires may reflect thyroid immune responses. In validation, progression to ophthalmopathy was predicted by the model with roughly 71% sensitivity and roughly 72% specificity, a median of about 6 months before onset.

The germline V gene specifies SGHVS as CDR1 and FNYEAQ as CDR2. Germline trimming amounts to 1 base on V and 5 bases on J, with 12 as the count of junction bases outside the gene matches. The CDR3 covers 17 residues, taking in both the cysteine and the phenylalanine. The retained sequence is limited to the CDR3, 51 bases, with the frame set at the first base. Graves' hyperthyroidism was defined as stable when no progression to ophthalmopathy occurred over 18 months of follow-up. Hyperthyroidism patients were aged 18 to 65 years and newly diagnosed, with disease duration of less than 2 months. Exclusion was applied to patients with uncontrolled infections, other autoimmune diseases, pregnancy or lactation. Clinical symptoms, serum thyroxine and TRAb, thyroid ultrasound, and orbital computed tomography formed the basis for the diagnoses. PBMCs were separated from 10 ml of fresh peripheral blood using Ficoll-Paque density gradient centrifugation. Trizol reagent was used to extract total RNA, and RNA quality was then checked on an Agilent 2100 Bioanalyzer.

The sample consisted of blood. The origin of this receptor is a woman in her thirties with Graves' hyperthyroidism. The chain employs TRBV7-6 and TRBJ2-5; TRBD1 lines up with 8 middle nucleotides. The DNA reads TGTGCCAGCAGCTTAGGAGCAGGGGGCGGCCTGGGCGAGACCCAGTACTTC. Protein translation: CASSLGAGGGLGETQYF.